This T cell receptor beta chain appears in the sequencing data of a study of T cell responses to AZD1222 COVID-19 vaccine. This CDR3 region has 14 residues. The germline gives CDR1 MRHNA, CDR2 SNTAGT. Between the trimmed V and J ends, which lost 2 bases and 9 bases, there was a span of 11 bases. Some clones are missing from TCRdb's copy, which holds only in-frame ones; the method was immunoSEQ multiplex PCR. The table has 95,000 to 150,000 clones, about nine tenths seen once. The chain uses TRBV6-4 and TRBJ1-6; D perhaps matches TRBD1 (5 bases). Sequenced material: peripheral blood, taken on day 0 of AZD1222 vaccination. The TCR originated in an adult in good health. CDR3 protein: CASSDVQGGSPLHF. The CDR3 DNA is TGTGCCAGCAGTGACGTCCAGGGAGGTTCACCCCTCCACTTT.